A selection of T cell receptor beta chains follows, all from one sample in a study of CD8+ T cells in alopecia areata. Data came from immunoSEQ multiplex PCR; TCRdb stores just in-frame clones and leaves some out. Among 150,000 to 200,000 clones listed, approximately 57% were seen once. The source was CD4+ T cells sorted from blood, collected at week 24, from a patient treated with tofacitinib. The source of these receptors is a human donor with alopecia areata. Both conserved end residues are part of each CDR3. A D gene is named only where the DNA matches it firmly. Clone size is stated in some rows and not others, as once, few, many or a class when expanded.

v_gene	abundance	j_gene	d_gene	CDR3aa	CDR3nt
TRBV30	-	TRBJ1-1	-	CAWVSGVNTEAFF	TGTGCCTGGGTTAGTGGTGTGAACACTGAAGCTTTCTTT
TRBV4-1	-	TRBJ2-4	-	CASSQEGMAKNIQYF	TGCGCCAGCAGCCAAGAGGGGATGGCCAAAAACATTCAGTACTTC
TRBV29-1	-	TRBJ2-7	TRBD1	CSVSRTGSSYEQYF	TGCAGCGTTTCCAGGACAGGAAGCTCCTACGAGCAGTACTTC
TRBV6-5	-	TRBJ2-5	-	CASSYSWGDSTKGQYF	TGTGCCAGCAGTTACTCTTGGGGGGACAGCACGAAGGGCCAGTACTTC
TRBV9	-	TRBJ1-1	-	CASSVDLVGPYTEAFF	TGTGCCAGCAGCGTAGATCTTGTGGGGCCTTACACTGAAGCTTTCTTT
TRBV12-5	many	TRBJ2-5	-	CASGPGQIQETQYF	TGTGCTAGTGGTCCAGGACAGATCCAAGAGACCCAGTACTTC
TRBV30	-	TRBJ1-3	-	CAWSVRYFSGGTGNTIYF	TGTGCCTGGAGTGTACGGTATTTTTCCGGGGGAACTGGAAACACCATATATTTT
TRBV29-1	-	TRBJ1-2	-	CSVERGNYGYTF	TGCAGCGTTGAACGGGGCAACTATGGCTACACCTTC
TRBV4-2	-	TRBJ2-3	-	CASSATFGARTSITDTQYF	-
TRBV29-1	few	TRBJ2-5	TRBD1	CSVRRGWETQYF	TGCAGCGTTCGCAGGGGGTGGGAGACCCAGTACTTC
TRBV11-2	few	TRBJ1-5	-	CASSLQGNQPQHF	TGTGCCAGCAGCCTACAGGGAAATCAGCCCCAGCATTTT
TRBV5-1	-	TRBJ1-1	-	CASNTMGTEAFF	TGCGCCAGCAACACTATGGGGACTGAAGCTTTCTTT
TRBV5-6	once	TRBJ2-3	-	CASSGFGTQYF	TGTGCCAGCAGCGGTTTCGGTACGCAGTATTTT
TRBV30	-	TRBJ1-5	-	CAWVKTGQPQHF	TGTGCCTGGGTCAAAACGGGTCAGCCCCAGCATTTT
TRBV29-1	-	TRBJ1-1	-	CSVGGPMNTEAFF	TGCAGCGTTGGGGGACCGATGAACACTGAAGCTTTCTTT
TRBV30	-	TRBJ2-3	-	CAWSVSPDTQYF	TGTGCCTGGAGTGTATCTCCAGATACGCAGTATTTT
TRBV6-5	-	TRBJ2-5	TRBD2	CASSRLAGGRETQYF	TGTGCCAGCAGTCGACTAGCGGGGGGGAGAGAGACCCAGTACTTC
TRBV2	-	TRBJ2-7	-	CASSQRQSYEQYF	TGTGCCAGCAGTCAGAGACAATCCTACGAGCAGTACTTC
TRBV6-5	-	TRBJ1-1	-	CASSYNRADTEAFF	TGTGCCAGCAGTTACAATCGCGCAGACACTGAAGCTTTCTTT
TRBV18	-	TRBJ2-3	-	CASSPEDTQYF	TGTGCCAGCTCACCAGAGGATACGCAGTATTTT
TRBV19	few	TRBJ1-1	-	CASSRRNTEAFF	TGTGCCAGTAGTAGGAGGAACACTGAAGCTTTCTTT
TRBV30	few	TRBJ1-2	TRBD1	CAWGPQGYGGYTF	TGTGCCTGGGGCCCACAGGGGTATGGTGGCTACACCTTC
TRBV7-9	-	TRBJ2-3	-	CASTRMAGSDTQYF	TGTGCCAGCACCCGAATGGCGGGGTCGGATACGCAGTATTTT
TRBV4-2	-	TRBJ2-3	-	CASTQTDSTDTQYF	TGTGCCAGCACCCAAACAGATAGCACAGATACGCAGTATTTT
TRBV7-6	-	TRBJ2-7	-	CASSPLDGRGWYEQYF	TGTGCCAGCAGCCCATTGGACGGACGGGGGTGGTACGAGCAGTACTTC
TRBV29-1	few	TRBJ2-4	TRBD1	CSVGQGKNIQYF	TGCAGCGTCGGACAGGGAAAAAACATTCAGTACTTC
TRBV4-1	-	TRBJ1-2	-	CASRVARTRDGYTF	TGCGCCAGCAGGGTCGCCCGCACCCGCGATGGCTACACCTTC
TRBV5-1	-	TRBJ2-7	TRBD1	CASSLLGQGYEQYF	TGCGCCAGCAGCTTGCTAGGACAGGGCTACGAGCAGTACTTC
TRBV7-9	-	TRBJ2-1	-	CASSLVAAVHNEQFF	TGTGCCAGCAGCTTAGTGGCGGCGGTCCACAATGAGCAGTTCTTC
TRBV18	-	TRBJ1-4	TRBD1	CASSPGQGGEKLFF	TGTGCCAGCTCACCAGGACAGGGGGGTGAAAAACTGTTTTTT
TRBV5-6	-	TRBJ1-4	TRBD1	CASSRRDRGEKLFF	TGTGCCAGCAGCCGCCGGGACAGAGGGGAAAAACTGTTTTTT
TRBV9	-	TRBJ1-3	-	CASSVVSPGSGNTIYF	TGTGCCAGCAGCGTAGTATCCCCCGGGTCTGGAAACACCATATATTTT
TRBV10-1	-	TRBJ1-1	-	CASSELRVEKNTEAFF	TGCGCCAGCAGTGAACTTCGGGTTGAAAAGAACACTGAAGCTTTCTTT
TRBV7-6	few	TRBJ2-3	-	CASSFSTDTQYF	TGTGCCAGCAGCTTTAGCACAGATACGCAGTATTTT
TRBV29-1	-	TRBJ2-7	-	CSVGQLDEQYF	TGCAGCGTTGGCCAGTTAGACGAGCAGTACTTC
TRBV10-3	few	TRBJ2-7	-	CAISTGRGGNTYEQYF	TGTGCCATCAGTACGGGTCGAGGAGGAAATACCTACGAGCAGTACTTC
TRBV15	-	TRBJ1-2	-	CATSRDKNLDNYGYTF	TGTGCCACCAGCAGAGATAAGAACTTAGATAACTATGGCTACACCTTC
TRBV10-3	-	TRBJ2-7	TRBD1	CAISDGQGAYEQYF	TGTGCCATCAGTGACGGACAGGGAGCCTACGAGCAGTACTTC
TRBV5-6	few	TRBJ2-4	-	CASSVGASPIQYF	TGTGCCAGCAGCGTCGGGGCTAGCCCCATTCAGTACTTC
TRBV7-9	-	TRBJ2-1	TRBD2	CASSLGPASGENEQFF	TGTGCCAGCAGCTTAGGCCCCGCTAGCGGGGAAAATGAGCAGTTCTTC
TRBV15	-	TRBJ2-1	-	CATSPTGLGLNEQFF	TGTGCCACCAGCCCCACCGGGCTGGGACTTAATGAGCAGTTCTTC
TRBV11-2	few	TRBJ2-1	TRBD2	CASSFVQLAGQFF	TGTGCCAGCAGCTTCGTCCAACTAGCGGGGCAGTTCTTC
TRBV29-1	once	TRBJ2-3	-	CSAQKGLTGNRRGTQYF	TGCAGCGCCCAAAAGGGTCTAACAGGGAACCGAAGGGGGACGCAGTATTTT
TRBV10-3	-	TRBJ1-5	TRBD1	CAISSGTGGGNQPQHF	TGTGCCATCAGTTCCGGGACAGGGGGCGGCAATCAGCCCCAGCATTTT
TRBV9	-	TRBJ2-7	TRBD1	CASSRGPMTGGNEQYF	TGTGCCAGCAGCCGGGGTCCAATGACAGGGGGCAACGAGCAGTACTTC